The T cell receptor beta chain described here comes from a study of blood T cells in healthy people across ages (dated by TCRdb to between 2014 and 2017). With respect to the entire study: In model experiments, roughly one uniquely barcoded TCR beta cDNA molecule per two T cells was captured by template switching. Donors were grouped into four age groups: young (average approximately 15 years), middle-aged (39), aged (about 60) and long-lived (about 82). To avoid experimental bias, donors of different ages were distributed randomly across sequencing lanes. The study measured age-related changes in TCR beta repertoire diversity using deep sequencing normalized with unique cDNA molecular identifiers. The study analyzed two additional independent replicas of 1 million unique cDNA reads from the same blood draw for two donors, one aged 18 to 30 and one aged 80 or older.

Systemically healthy Caucasian individuals from Russia, over 30 in total and aged about 6 to 100 years, were included as donors. Each donor gave ten milliliters of peripheral blood, collected into EDTA-treated Vacutainer tubes. Ficoll-Paque density-gradient centrifugation was used to isolate PBMCs, with at least 6.5 million per sample. Total RNA, at least 6 micrograms per sample, was extracted from PBMCs with Trizol reagent. For every donor, flow cytometry on a PBMC aliquot measured the percentage of naive CD45RAhigh/CD27high T cells. Paper-wide results and their limitations: Because donor CMV infection status was unknown, age-related changes in expanded clonotypes were potentially confounded. Bulk unsorted PBMC profiling prevented conclusive comparison of naive and antigen-experienced compartments. The long-lived group showed more naive CD4+ T cells, fewer expanded clones and increased TCR diversity than the aged group, suggesting age selection. As age increased, observed TCR beta diversity per million T cells dropped in a roughly linear way, and a significant reduction was already evident by age 40. Estimates of total diversity based on one million sequenced T cells were considered lower bounds and underestimates. Observed TCR beta diversity correlated strongly with the percentage of naive T cells measured by flow cytometry.

This clonotype showed up just a few times. Its antigen has not been determined. A junction boundary mismatches the germline segment, possibly from a read error. Reading the germline V gene gives CDR1 MNHNS and CDR2 SASEGT. CDR3 length: 14 amino acids, cysteine to phenylalanine. The entry retains the CDR3 DNA only, 42 bases that are in frame from base 1. Libraries were made using 5' RACE. The run used an Illumina HiSeq 2500. The second PCR ran for about 6 to 12 cycles and used a J-beta primer mix along with a sample-barcoded 5' primer. A unique molecular identifier was introduced onto each TCR beta cDNA molecule by a template-switch 5' adaptor carrying 12 random nucleotides. At least 2.5 million CDR3-containing paired-end reads were obtained from each sample. All of the RNA was converted into first-strand cDNA using the Mint cDNA synthesis kit, with a TRBC-specific oligonucleotide serving as the primer. Following uracil-DNA glycosylase treatment, all cDNA underwent a first 18-cycle PCR with the universal primers M1SS and BC2_uni_R. As for the authors' bioinformatics: Normalization of each sample was performed by random selection of 1 million high-quality reads, each carrying a distinct molecular identifier. Reads with shared molecular identifiers were discarded instead of being binned into consensus sequences. MiTCR, with a Q25 quality threshold and the strictest error-elimination algorithm, was used for CDR3 identification, clonotype clustering and error correction. A nonparametric unseen species model with Euler transformation was used to estimate lower-bound total TCR beta diversity. The raw public reads went through TCRdb reprocessing: fastp at Q25, MiXCR clone calling, in-frame beta chains kept. Rows with a matching CDR3 protein are joined into one entry that keeps the most common DNA and genes. The V and J calls come from TCRdb's annotation, not from the publication. Present in this sample are about 1.6 million distinct CDR3 sequences, 34% of which were seen just once. The leading ten clones occupy about 11% of the sample.

The TCR sequence derives from a woman in her twenties or thirties in good health. The sample consisted of blood. The sequence links TRBV6-1 to TRBJ1-6; tentative D gene TRBD1, with 5 bases matching. The CDR3 protein: CACSPGPYNSPLHF. DNA sequence: TGTGCCTGCAGCCCGGGACCCTATAATTCACCCCTCCACTTT.